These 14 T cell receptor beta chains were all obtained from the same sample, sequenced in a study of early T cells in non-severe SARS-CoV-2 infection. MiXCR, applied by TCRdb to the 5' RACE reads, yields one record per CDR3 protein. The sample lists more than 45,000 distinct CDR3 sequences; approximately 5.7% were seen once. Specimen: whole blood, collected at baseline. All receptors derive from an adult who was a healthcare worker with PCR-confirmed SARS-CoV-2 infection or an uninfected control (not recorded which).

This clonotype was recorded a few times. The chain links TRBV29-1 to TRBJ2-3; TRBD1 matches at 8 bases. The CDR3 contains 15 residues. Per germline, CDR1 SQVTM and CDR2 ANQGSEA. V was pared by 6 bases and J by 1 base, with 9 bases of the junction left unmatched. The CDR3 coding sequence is TGCAGCGTGCTGAATCCACAGGGGGGCACAGATACGCAGTATTTT. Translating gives CSVLNPQGGTDTQYF.

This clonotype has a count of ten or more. The CDR3 DNA reads TGTGCCAGCAGTTTATTTGGGGGAGGGACCTACAATGAGCAGTTCTTC. Translation: CASSLFGGGTYNEQFF. The rearrangement joins TRBV12-3 or TRBV12-4 to TRBJ2-1; 7 nucleotides align to TRBD2. V trimming: 2 bases; J trimming: 2 bases; junction bases outside the gene matches: 6. This CDR3 region has 16 residues.

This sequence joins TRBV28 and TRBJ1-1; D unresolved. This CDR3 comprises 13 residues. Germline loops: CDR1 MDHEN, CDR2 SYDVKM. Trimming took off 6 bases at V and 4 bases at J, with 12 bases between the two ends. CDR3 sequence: CASSPDLSTEAFF. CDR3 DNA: TGTGCCAGCAGCCCGGACCTGAGCACTGAAGCTTTCTTT.

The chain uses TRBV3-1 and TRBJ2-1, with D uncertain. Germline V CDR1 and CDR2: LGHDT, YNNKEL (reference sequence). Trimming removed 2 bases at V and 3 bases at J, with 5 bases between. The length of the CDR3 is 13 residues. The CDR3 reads CASSQNYYNEQFF. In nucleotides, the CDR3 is TGTGCCAGCAGCCAAAACTACTACAATGAGCAGTTCTTC.

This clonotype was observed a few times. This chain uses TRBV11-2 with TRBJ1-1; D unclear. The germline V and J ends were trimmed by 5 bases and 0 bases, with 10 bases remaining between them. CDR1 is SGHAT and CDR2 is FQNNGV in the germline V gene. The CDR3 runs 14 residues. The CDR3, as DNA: TGTGCCAGCAGCCTTGTACGGATGAACACTGAAGCTTTCTTT. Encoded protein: CASSLVRMNTEAFF.

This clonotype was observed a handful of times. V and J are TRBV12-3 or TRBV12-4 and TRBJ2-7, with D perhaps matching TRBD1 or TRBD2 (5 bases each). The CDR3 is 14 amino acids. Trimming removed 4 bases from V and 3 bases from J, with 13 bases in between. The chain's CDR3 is CASSSGQYGYEQYF. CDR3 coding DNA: TGTGCCAGCAGTTCGGGGCAATACGGCTACGAGCAGTACTTC.

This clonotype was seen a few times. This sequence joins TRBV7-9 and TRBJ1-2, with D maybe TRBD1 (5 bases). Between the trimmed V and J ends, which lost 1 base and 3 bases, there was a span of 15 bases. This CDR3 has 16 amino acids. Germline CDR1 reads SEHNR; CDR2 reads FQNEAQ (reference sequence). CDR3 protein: CASSLGPGTKDYGYTF. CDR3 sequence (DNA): TGTGCCAGCAGCTTAGGCCCGGGGACTAAGGACTATGGCTACACCTTC.

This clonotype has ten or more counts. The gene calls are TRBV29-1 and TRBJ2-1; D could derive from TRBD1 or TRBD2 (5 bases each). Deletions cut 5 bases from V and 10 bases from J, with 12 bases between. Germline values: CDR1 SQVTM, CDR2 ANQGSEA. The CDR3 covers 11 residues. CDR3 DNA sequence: TGCAGCGTTTCCCCGGGGACGGAGCAGTTCTTC. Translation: CSVSPGTEQFF.

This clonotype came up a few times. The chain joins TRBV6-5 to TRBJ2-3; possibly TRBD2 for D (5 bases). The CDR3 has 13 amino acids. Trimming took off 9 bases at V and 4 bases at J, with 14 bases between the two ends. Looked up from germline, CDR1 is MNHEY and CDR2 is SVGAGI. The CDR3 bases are TGTGCCAGTTACGAGGGCCGTGCAGATACGCAGTATTTT. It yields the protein CASYEGRADTQYF.

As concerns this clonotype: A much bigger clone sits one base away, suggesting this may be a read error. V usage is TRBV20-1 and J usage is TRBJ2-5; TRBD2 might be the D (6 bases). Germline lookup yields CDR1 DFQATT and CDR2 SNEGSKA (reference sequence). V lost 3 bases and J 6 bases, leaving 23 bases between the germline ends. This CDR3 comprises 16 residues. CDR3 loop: CSASPLASTTEKTQYF. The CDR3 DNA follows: TGCAGTGCTAGCCCTCTAGCGAGTACGACCGAAAAGACCCAGTACTTC.

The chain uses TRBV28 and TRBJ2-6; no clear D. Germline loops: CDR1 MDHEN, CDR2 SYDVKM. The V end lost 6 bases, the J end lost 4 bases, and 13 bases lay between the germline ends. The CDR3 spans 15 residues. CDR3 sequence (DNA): TGTGCCAGCAGACCCCTGAGTGCCGGGGCCAACGTCCTGACTTTC. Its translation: CASRPLSAGANVLTF.

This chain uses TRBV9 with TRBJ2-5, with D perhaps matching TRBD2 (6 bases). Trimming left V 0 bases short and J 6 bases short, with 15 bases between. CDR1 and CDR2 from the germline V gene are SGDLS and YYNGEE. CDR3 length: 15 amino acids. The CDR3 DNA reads TGTGCCAGCAGCGTAGAGGCCGGGAGCGGAAAGACCCAGTACTTC. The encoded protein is CASSVEAGSGKTQYF.

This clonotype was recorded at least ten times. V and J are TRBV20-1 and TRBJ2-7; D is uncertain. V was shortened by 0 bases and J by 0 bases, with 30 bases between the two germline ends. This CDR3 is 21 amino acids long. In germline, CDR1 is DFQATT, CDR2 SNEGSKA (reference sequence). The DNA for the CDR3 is TGCAGTGCTAGAGATAGAGGTCCTCACCCCGCTGACCTTCTCAGCTCCTACGAGCAGTACTTC. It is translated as CSARDRGPHPADLLSSYEQYF.

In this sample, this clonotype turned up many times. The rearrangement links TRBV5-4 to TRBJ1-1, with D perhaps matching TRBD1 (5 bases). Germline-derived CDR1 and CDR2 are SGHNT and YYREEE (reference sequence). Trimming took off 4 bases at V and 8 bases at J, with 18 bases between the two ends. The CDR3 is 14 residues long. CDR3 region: CASSPTFGGGEAFF. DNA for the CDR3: TGTGCCAGCAGCCCCACGTTCGGGGGTGGAGAAGCTTTCTTT.